This is a list of T cell receptor beta chains from one sample in a study of early stage breast cancer tumors. Assay: immunoSEQ multiplex PCR; the TCRdb copy retains only in-frame clones and omits some. The top ten hold roughly 7% of the sample, which has around 40,000 clones, around 70% seen once. The sample was blood. These TCRs come from a person between 60 and 69 years old with breast cancer. CDR3s leave out the opening cysteine and the closing phenylalanine or tryptophan. Fields, in order: V gene, J gene, CDR3 protein.

V: TRBV19; J: TRBJ1-4; CDR3: ASSIANFGEKLF
V: TRBV27; J: TRBJ1-5; CDR3: ASSPRAQSNQPQH
V: TRBV5-4; J: TRBJ2-1; CDR3: ASSSPGGADYNEQF
V: TRBV30; J: TRBJ1-1; CDR3: AWTPYRTEAF
V: TRBV15; J: TRBJ2-1; CDR3: ATSGALSGGTRNEQF
V: TRBV14; J: TRBJ2-7; CDR3: ASSQGRHAYEQY
V: TRBV18; J: TRBJ1-3; CDR3: ASSSRQVPSSGSGNTIY
V: TRBV2; J: TRBJ2-4; CDR3: ASNSTGTKNIQY
V: TRBV5-1; J: TRBJ2-5; CDR3: ASSLGGWDNQETQY
V: TRBV5-1; J: TRBJ2-1; CDR3: ASSPPNGLDNEQF
V: TRBV9; J: TRBJ1-5; CDR3: ASSVGSYNQPQH
V: TRBV29-1; J: TRBJ1-1; CDR3: SVAFIQGAGAF
V: TRBV5-8; J: TRBJ1-4; CDR3: ASSFSGQLFNEKLF
V: TRBV5-6; J: TRBJ2-1; CDR3: ASLLLSSYNEQF
V: TRBV9; J: TRBJ2-1; CDR3: ASSSTSYNEQF
V: TRBV5-6; J: TRBJ2-5; CDR3: ASSLRFLPETQY
V: TRBV5-1; J: TRBJ2-1; CDR3: ASSLVWGALVDEQF
V: TRBV28; J: TRBJ1-2; CDR3: ASTPGAGRYT
V: TRBV5-1; J: TRBJ2-3; CDR3: ASSFNQRGTDTQY
V: TRBV6-6; J: TRBJ2-2; CDR3: ASSSPSRGYTGELF
V: TRBV2; J: TRBJ2-3; CDR3: ASSVLAGVSRADTQY
V: TRBV6-1; J: TRBJ1-2; CDR3: ASSDTPQSPGYGYT
V: TRBV5-4; J: TRBJ1-3; CDR3: ASSLGGQTYSGNTIY
V: TRBV11-1; J: TRBJ1-4; CDR3: ASSLDWGEGEKLF
V: TRBV28; J: TRBJ1-4; CDR3: ASSFGQHEKLF
V: TRBV4-2; J: TRBJ1-6; CDR3: ASSSNPSISPLH
V: TRBV11-3; J: TRBJ2-7; CDR3: ASSFPAGTGTYEQY
V: TRBV9; J: TRBJ1-1; CDR3: ASTPHPERTEAF
V: TRBV11-3; J: TRBJ2-2; CDR3: ASSLARGTGELF
V: TRBV19; J: TRBJ2-4; CDR3: ASTATRVGIQY
V: TRBV27; J: TRBJ1-1; CDR3: ASSFQQRLGEAF
V: TRBV5-1; J: TRBJ1-1; CDR3: ASSEGQLNTEAF
V: TRBV28; J: TRBJ2-1; CDR3: ASRPPGGINEQF
V: TRBV6-1; J: TRBJ2-1; CDR3: ASRIAGGLSREQF
V: TRBV5-1; J: TRBJ1-5; CDR3: ASSPDSTNQPQH
V: TRBV5-1; J: TRBJ2-7; CDR3: ASSLDGGSGEQY
V: TRBV6-1; J: TRBJ1-3; CDR3: ASSNRSPSGNTIY
V: TRBV4-1; J: TRBJ1-2; CDR3: ASSHDPGGGNGYT
V: TRBV7-6; J: TRBJ1-4; CDR3: ASSYYAATNEKLF
V: TRBV5-6; J: TRBJ1-3; CDR3: ASSLGSGNTIY
V: TRBV4-1; J: TRBJ2-1; CDR3: ASSQISAGRDEQF
V: TRBV5-1; J: TRBJ2-2; CDR3: ASSLATRSRGSGELF
V: TRBV14; J: TRBJ2-7; CDR3: ASSRRTGGYEQY
V: TRBV9; J: TRBJ2-1; CDR3: ASSVIAGSRNEQF
V: TRBV7-9; J: TRBJ2-7; CDR3: ASSLGWVRGGEQY
V: TRBV7-6; J: TRBJ2-7; CDR3: ASSLEYKGASEQY
V: TRBV18; J: TRBJ2-1; CDR3: ASSRERRQF